This entry lists 25 T cell receptor beta chains sequenced from one sample in a study of cytomegalovirus exposure and HLA in healthy donors. Data came from immunoSEQ multiplex PCR; TCRdb stores just in-frame clones and leaves some out. Of 140,000 or so clones in the sample, 80% to 90% are singletons; the top ten hold around 5.9%. Sequencing used PBMCs. Receptor source: a woman aged 25 to 39 in good health and CMV-seropositive.

The J gene is TRBJ2-5, the V gene TRBV5-4, with 7 bases that match TRBD2. Trimming took 0 bases from V and 5 from J; bases not matched to a gene: 4. The CDR3 totals 14 residues. The germline V gene encodes CDR1 SGHNT and CDR2 YYREEE (reference sequence). CDR3 nucleotide sequence: TGTGCCAGCAGCTTGGCCTGGGGAGGGGAGACCCAGTACTTC. It yields the protein CASSLAWGGETQYF.

The rearrangement links TRBV5-1 to TRBJ2-7; 10 bases line up with TRBD2. V gave up 3 bases and J gave up 1 base; unmatched junction bases: 4. CDR3 length: 15 amino acids. Germline CDR1 reads SGHRS; CDR2 reads YFSETQ. In nucleotides, the CDR3 is TGCGCCAGCAGCTCTGGACTAGCGGCTTCCTACGAGCAGTACTTC. Translated, it gives CASSSGLAASYEQYF.

The V gene is TRBV20-1, the J gene TRBJ1-2; D unclear. Germline V gene sequence: CDR1 DFQATT, CDR2 SNEGSKA (reference sequence). The CDR3 is 11 amino acids. V was clipped by 4 bases and J by 0 bases, with 3 bases between them. CDR3 protein: CSATSNYGYTF. CDR3 DNA sequence: TGCAGTGCTACCTCTAACTATGGCTACACCTTC.

The rearrangement joins TRBV27 to TRBJ1-5; TRBD1 is a possible D gene (5 bases). Trimming took 6 bases from V and 3 from J, leaving 30 bases between them. The CDR3 runs to 20 residues. CDR1 is MNHEY and CDR2 is SMNVEV in the germline V gene (reference sequence). The CDR3 region has the DNA TGTGCCAGCAGCCCTCAAGCCCCAGGGCCTCTGTTTGGGGACAATCAGCCCCAGCATTTT. As protein: CASSPQAPGPLFGDNQPQHF.

V usage is TRBV6-5 and J usage is TRBJ2-5, with 8 bases lining up with TRBD2. V lost 6 bases to trimming and J lost 4 bases; unmatched junction nucleotides: 10. CDR1 is MNHEY and CDR2 is SVGAGI in the germline V gene. CDR3 length equals 15 residues. CDR3 DNA: TGTGCCAGCAGCCAACGTAGCGGGGAGGGAGAGACCCAGTACTTC. Translating gives CASSQRSGEGETQYF.

V usage is TRBV6-6 and J usage is TRBJ2-5; D gene uncertain. The V gene's germline CDR1 is MNHNY and CDR2 SVGAGI (reference sequence). This CDR3 is built from 12 residues. V was cut by 11 bases and J by 0 bases, with 10 bases left in between. This CDR3 is CASCGYQETQYF. DNA of the CDR3: TGTGCCTCCTGTGGCTACCAAGAGACCCAGTACTTC.

This chain links TRBV28 with TRBJ1-5; no definite D call. Looked up from germline, CDR1 is MDHEN and CDR2 is SYDVKM. There are 13 residues in the CDR3. V was shortened by 8 bases and J by 4 bases, with 12 bases between the two germline ends. The CDR3 region has the DNA TGTGCCAGCGCTCGGGATTCGAATCAGCCCCAGCATTTT. Protein: CASARDSNQPQHF.

This clone was observed a single time. The rearrangement uses TRBV29-1 and TRBJ2-3, with 8 bases matching TRBD1. Germline CDR1 is SQVTM and CDR2 is ANQGSEA. After removal of 3 bases from V and 3 bases from J, the junction contained 8 bases not matched to a gene. The CDR3 extends over 15 amino acids. This CDR3 reads CSVERTGPGTDTQYF. In nucleotides, the CDR3 is TGCAGCGTTGAGCGGACAGGGCCTGGGACAGATACGCAGTATTTT.

The chain joins TRBV5-4 to TRBJ1-2; D ambiguous. Germline loops: CDR1 SGHNT, CDR2 YYREEE (reference sequence). The V end lost 4 bases, the J end lost 4 bases, and 14 bases lay between the germline ends. This CDR3 is 14 amino acids long. In DNA, the CDR3 is TGTGCCAGCAGCCTAGCGGTGCAGGCCTATGGCTACACCTTC. Amino acids: CASSLAVQAYGYTF.

The chain is built from TRBV5-4 and TRBJ2-3; maybe TRBD2 (6 bases). Per germline, CDR1 SGHNT and CDR2 YYREEE (reference sequence). V gave up 4 bases and J gave up 2 bases, with 20 bases separating them. CDR3 size: 17 residues. The CDR3 coding sequence is TGTGCCAGCAGCCCAGGGTCTGGCGGGGCTTTCACAGATACGCAGTATTTT. Translation: CASSPGSGGAFTDTQYF. The variable domain in full, with the rest retrieved from reference TRBV5-4 and TRBJ2-3, is ETGVTQSPTHLIKTRGQQVTLRCSSQSGHNTVSWYQQALGQGPQFIFQYYREEENGRGNFPPRFSGLQFPNYSSELNVNALELDDSALYLCASSPGSGGAFTDTQYFGPGTRLTVL.

This chain connects TRBV29-1 to TRBJ2-7, with D perhaps matching TRBD1 (6 bases). Trimming cost V 0 bases and J 4 bases, with 13 bases left between them. The CDR3 is 14 residues long. Germline lookup yields CDR1 SQVTM and CDR2 ANQGSEA. The CDR3 region is CSVEESGRGYEQYF. CDR3 bases: TGCAGCGTTGAAGAAAGCGGCAGGGGATACGAGCAGTACTTC.

This CDR3 reads CASSYSARRGYTF. CDR3 sequence (DNA): TGTGCCAGCAGTTACTCAGCCCGGAGAGGCTACACCTTC. This chain connects TRBV6-5 to TRBJ1-2, with D unresolved. The CDR3 totals 13 residues. Germline V gene lookup returns CDR1 MNHEY and CDR2 SVGAGI. Trimming removed 0 bases from V and 8 bases from J, with 10 bases in between.

There are a few counts of this clone. This chain links TRBV7-2 with TRBJ1-2; the match to TRBD1 covers 7 bases. The CDR3 spans 15 residues. With 2 bases clipped from V and 5 bases from J, the junction kept 8 bases outside the gene matches. In germline, CDR1 is SGHTA, CDR2 FQGNSA. CDR3 loop: CASSLPSTGRYGYTF. CDR3 in DNA: TGTGCCAGCAGCTTACCCTCGACAGGGAGGTATGGCTACACCTTC.

The chain carries TRBV2 and TRBJ2-3, with 9 bases identical to TRBD1. This CDR3 is built from 16 residues. Germline V gene data show CDR1 as SNHLY and CDR2 as FYNNEI. The J segment lost 2 bases and the V segment lost 3 bases, leaving 6 bases of the junction unmatched. The CDR3 nucleotides read TGTGCCAGCAGTGATGGGACAGGGATTCCCACAGATACGCAGTATTTT. Protein sequence: CASSDGTGIPTDTQYF.

The genes are TRBV5-1 and TRBJ2-1, with D possibly being TRBD2 (5 bases). Germline V gene lookup returns CDR1 SGHRS and CDR2 YFSETQ. The CDR3 loop spans 14 amino acids. Deletions cut 5 bases from V and 0 bases from J, with 9 bases between. The CDR3 region is CASRREPSYNEQFF. CDR3 sequence (DNA): TGCGCCAGCAGGAGGGAGCCCTCCTACAATGAGCAGTTCTTC.

The table lists this clone with a count of one. The chain employs TRBV2 and TRBJ2-1; 10 bases are a match to TRBD2. Germline values: CDR1 SNHLY, CDR2 FYNNEI. J gave up 4 bases and V 4 bases, and 10 bases lay outside the gene matches. There are 17 residues in the CDR3. CDR3 DNA sequence: TGTGCCAGCAGTGCACTAGCGGGGACATTAGAGTACAATGAGCAGTTCTTC. This gives the protein CASSALAGTLEYNEQFF.

The V and J genes are TRBV6-5 and TRBJ1-2; D gene uncertain. CDR1 and CDR2 from the germline V gene are MNHEY and SVGAGI. V gave up 2 bases and J gave up 4 bases, with 11 bases separating them. This CDR3 region has 14 residues. DNA for the CDR3: TGTGCCAGCAGTTACGACACACGCTTCTATGGCTACACCTTC. As protein: CASSYDTRFYGYTF.

V usage is TRBV7-8 and J usage is TRBJ2-1; 8 positions agree with TRBD1. The CDR3 length is 16 residues. The germline CDR1 and CDR2 sequences are SGHVS and FQNEAQ. Unmatched junction bases numbered 7, after V lost 4 bases and J lost 2 bases. CDR3 loop: CASSSNDRGAYNEQFF. CDR3 DNA sequence: TGTGCCAGCAGCTCCAACGACAGGGGAGCCTACAATGAGCAGTTCTTC.

The V gene is TRBV10-2, the J gene TRBJ1-2, with D uncertain. There are 12 residues in the CDR3. V was clipped by 4 bases and J by 6 bases, with 9 bases between them. The V gene's germline CDR1 is WSHSY and CDR2 SAAADI. The CDR3 DNA follows: TGCGCCAGCAGTGGGGGAGCGGATGGCTACACCTTC. Its protein product is CASSGGADGYTF.

The chain carries TRBV5-1 and TRBJ2-7; 7 positions match TRBD1. The trim removed 4 bases at V and 2 bases at J, leaving 6 bases unmatched. In germline, CDR1 is SGHRS, CDR2 YFSETQ. This CDR3 region has 14 residues. For the CDR3, the DNA is TGCGCCAGCAGCCCTCGGGACAGCGCCTACGAGCAGTACTTC. Amino acid sequence: CASSPRDSAYEQYF.

The V and J genes are TRBV15 and TRBJ2-7, with D perhaps matching TRBD2 (6 bases). In germline, CDR1 is LNHNV, CDR2 YYDKDF (reference sequence). The CDR3 runs 14 residues. Trimming removed 0 bases at V and 3 bases at J, with 9 bases between. The CDR3 spells CATSREGSGYEQYF. The CDR3 coding sequence is TGTGCCACCAGCAGAGAGGGTAGCGGCTACGAGCAGTACTTC. Based on the CDR3 plus reference TRBV15 and TRBJ2-7, the full variable domain is DAMVIQNPRYQVTQFGKPVTLSCSQTLNHNVMYWYQQKSSQAPKLLFHYYDKDFNNEADTPDNFQSRRPNTSFCFLDIRSPGLGDTAMYLCATSREGSGYEQYFGPGTRLTVT.

The chain employs TRBV7-9 and TRBJ2-3; D gene uncertain. From germline, CDR1 is SEHNR and CDR2 FQNEAQ (reference sequence). The CDR3 length is 17 residues. V lost 2 bases to trimming and J lost 2 bases, with 17 bases between them. Written as DNA, the CDR3 is TGTGCCAGCAGCTTACGTCCCAGAAGTACAAACACAGATACGCAGTATTTT. Translation: CASSLRPRSTNTDTQYF. The variable domain in full, completed from reference TRBV7-9 and TRBJ2-3, reads DTGVSQNPRHKITKRGQNVTFRCDPISEHNRLYWYRQTLGQGPEFLTYFQNEAQLEKSRLLSDRFSAERPKGSFSTLEIQRTEQGDSAMYLCASSLRPRSTNTDTQYFGPGTRLTVL.

This chain uses TRBV5-1 with TRBJ2-1, with D tentatively TRBD1 (5 bases). V lost 0 bases and J 8 bases, leaving 12 bases between the germline ends. Germline V gene sequence: CDR1 SGHRS, CDR2 YFSETQ. The CDR3 runs 14 residues. The DNA for the CDR3 is TGCGCCAGCAGCTTGGATCCAGGGTACCATGAGCAGTTCTTC. Its protein is CASSLDPGYHEQFF.

The chain is built from TRBV5-5 and TRBJ1-3; D not resolved. There are 13 residues in the CDR3. Trimming took 0 bases from V and 13 from J, leaving 14 bases between them. Germline lookup yields CDR1 SGHKS and CDR2 YYEKEE (reference sequence). The CDR3 here is CASSLGPGSEIYF. Written as DNA, the CDR3 is TGTGCCAGCAGCTTGGGACCGGGGTCGGAGATATATTTT.

V usage is TRBV6-5 and J usage is TRBJ1-1, with D possibly TRBD1 on 5 matching bases. V was pared by 6 bases and J by 1 base, with 9 bases between. The CDR3 is 13 residues long. Germline assignment: CDR1 MNHEY and CDR2 SVGAGI. The CDR3 reads CASRHDRNTEAFF. In DNA form, the CDR3 reads TGTGCCAGCAGACATGACAGGAACACTGAAGCTTTCTTT.